This T cell receptor (beta chain) derives from a study of blood T cell repertoires in COVID-19. Germline CDR1 reads SGHTA; CDR2 reads FQGNSA. This CDR3 has 14 residues. With 5 bases removed from V and 2 bases from J, the gap between germline ends came to 13 bases. Sequencing used immunoSEQ multiplex PCR; TCRdb keeps in-frame clones, though not all of them. Of about 47,000 clones in the sample, 69% were seen once. The clonotype comes from a man of 80 years or more with acute or convalescent COVID-19. Sequenced: peripheral blood. The chain recombines TRBV7-2 with TRBJ2-7; a possible D gene is TRBD1 (6 bases). The CDR3 nucleotides read TGTGCCAGCAGCCCCACGGGACAAGCCTACGAGCAGTACTTC. It codes for CASSPTGQAYEQYF.